This TCR beta chain was sequenced during a study of shared T cell receptors in the human thymus. TCRdb's table, derived via immunoSEQ multiplex PCR, lists solely in-frame clones and lacks some. Seen here are about 540,000 clones, 75% to 85% observed once, and the top ten hold roughly 0.013%. The ends lost 0 bases at V and 2 bases at J; junction bases unmatched: 7. CDR3 length: 17 residues. In germline, CDR1 is MGHRA, CDR2 YSYEKL. These data also featured in a second study, about human thymus T cells. That publication notes: Healthy Finnish infants undergoing corrective surgery for congenital heart defects were the donors. Thymic samples were excised during corrective heart operations. Repertoires from thymus and blood appeared to show biased V and J gene usage. Related work found strong thymic repertoire overlap between unrelated individuals.

The gene calls are TRBV4-1 and TRBJ2-3; 8 bases agree with TRBD2. The sequence was obtained from a boy in the first two years of life with a congenital heart defect. The specimen was thymocytes. The CDR3 DNA reads TGCGCCAGCAGCCAAGATCGGTCGGGAGGGACCACAGATACGCAGTATTTT. Residues: CASSQDRSGGTTDTQYF.